This TCR beta chain came from a study of T cell changes during pregnancy in multiple sclerosis. This CDR3 is 22 amino acids long. V gave up 6 bases and J gave up 2 bases; unmatched junction bases: 25. The germline gives CDR1 MNHEY, CDR2 SMNVEV (reference sequence). Clones were sequenced by immunoSEQ multiplex PCR, and TCRdb holds only the in-frame ones, with some missing. This sample has tens of thousands of clones, with approximately 94% found just once. This receptor was identified in a female donor with multiple sclerosis, enrolled in a pregnancy study. This specimen was CD8+ T cells from peripheral blood mononuclear cells, taken after pregnancy. This chain links TRBV27 with TRBJ2-1; 10 nucleotides line up with TRBD2. The CDR3 nucleotides read TGTGCCAGCAGCCCAGACCCGGGGGGAGCGGGAGGGCTATTGAGTACCTACAATGAGCAGTTCTTC. Encoded protein: CASSPDPGGAGGLLSTYNEQFF.